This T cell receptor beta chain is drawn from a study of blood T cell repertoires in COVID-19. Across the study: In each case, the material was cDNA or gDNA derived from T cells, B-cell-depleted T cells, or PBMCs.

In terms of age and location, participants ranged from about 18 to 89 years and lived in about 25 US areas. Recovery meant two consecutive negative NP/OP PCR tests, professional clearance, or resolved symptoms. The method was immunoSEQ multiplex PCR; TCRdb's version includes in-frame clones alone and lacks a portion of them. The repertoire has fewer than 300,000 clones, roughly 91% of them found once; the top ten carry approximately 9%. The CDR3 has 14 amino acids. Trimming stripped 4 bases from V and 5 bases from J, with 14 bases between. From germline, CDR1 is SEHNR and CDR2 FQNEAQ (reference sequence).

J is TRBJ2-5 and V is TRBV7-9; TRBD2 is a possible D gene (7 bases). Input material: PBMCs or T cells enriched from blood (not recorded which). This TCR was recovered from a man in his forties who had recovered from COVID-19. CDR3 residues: CASSWGGREETQYF. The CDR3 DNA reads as TGTGCCAGCAGCTGGGGGGGCAGGGAGGAGACCCAGTACTTC.